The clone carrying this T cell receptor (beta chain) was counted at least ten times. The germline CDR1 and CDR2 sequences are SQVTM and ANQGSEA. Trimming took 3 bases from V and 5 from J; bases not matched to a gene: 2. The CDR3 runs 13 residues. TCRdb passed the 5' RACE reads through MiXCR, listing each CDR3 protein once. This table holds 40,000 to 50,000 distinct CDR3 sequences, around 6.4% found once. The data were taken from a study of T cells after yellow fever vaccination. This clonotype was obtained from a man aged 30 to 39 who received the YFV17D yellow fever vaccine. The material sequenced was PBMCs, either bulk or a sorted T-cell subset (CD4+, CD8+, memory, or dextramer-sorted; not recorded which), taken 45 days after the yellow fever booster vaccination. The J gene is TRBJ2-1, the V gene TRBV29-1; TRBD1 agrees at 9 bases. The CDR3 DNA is TGCAGCGTTGAGCGGGACAGGGACAATGAGCAGTTCTTC. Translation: CSVERDRDNEQFF.